The T cell receptor (beta chain) described here comes from a study of shared clonotypes between healthy human individuals. Study-level information: Per-donor plates numbered three CD4 naive, three CD4 memory, two CD8 naive and one CD8 memory.

V lost 0 bases, J lost 5 bases, and 7 bases stayed unmatched. Germline CDR1 reads GTSNPN; CDR2 reads SVGIG (reference sequence). The CDR3 has 15 residues. Note on this clone: Its antigen remains unknown. The same CDR3 arises from other DNA sequences in this sample as well.

TCRdb keeps only in-frame clones here, not all; method: immunoSEQ multiplex PCR. Seen here are 1.4 million or so clones, 98% observed once, and the top ten hold approximately 0.38%. Findings of the study overall: In the sorted subsets, rarefaction showed sequencing was incomplete despite large depth. Clonotypes shared by all four donors outscored non-shared clonotypes in generation probability. Naive CD4 clonotypes overlapped across a handful of donors at approximately 5.5%.

The sequence derives from a man aged 25-45 years in good health. The source material was naive CD4+ T cells sorted from blood. Stated subset: CD45RA+ positively selected. The chain carries TRBV30 and TRBJ2-5; 9 bases agree with TRBD2. The CDR3 DNA follows: TGTGCCTGGAGTGTACTGGCGGGAGGGCCGGAGACCCAGTACTTC. It yields the protein CAWSVLAGGPETQYF.